The 21 T cell receptor beta chains below were found in one sample sequenced in a study of T-cell reconstitution after alpha-beta-depleted transplantation in children. TCRbeta library preparation incorporated unique molecular identifiers. Each CDR3 protein gets one entry after TCRdb re-called the PCR reads with MiXCR. The repertoire holds about 440,000 distinct CDR3 sequences, with roughly 44% as singletons. The source was PBMCs, collected before TCRalphabeta/CD19-depleted stem cell transplant. The receptors were gathered from a girl aged 2-10 years with aplastic anemia, due to receive a stem cell transplant.

A few counts support this clonotype. V is TRBV5-1 and J is TRBJ2-5; 8 bases are a match to TRBD2. CDR3 length: 17 amino acids. V lost 1 base, J lost 4 bases, and 12 bases stayed unmatched. Per germline, CDR1 SGHRS and CDR2 YFSETQ. CDR3 nucleotide sequence: TGCGCCAGCAGCTTGTCTTCGGGAGGGGTTTTAGGAGAGACCCAGTACTTC. The encoded protein is CASSLSSGGVLGETQYF.

The rearrangement joins TRBV30 to TRBJ2-1; no definite D call. Germline V lookup: CDR1 GTSNPN, CDR2 SVGIG (reference sequence). Trimming took off 0 bases at V and 0 bases at J, with 12 bases between the two ends. CDR3 length: 16 residues. CDR3 sequence (DNA): TGTGCCTGGAGTGTACGTAGGACGAGCTCCTACAATGAGCAGTTCTTC. It encodes CAWSVRRTSSYNEQFF.

The J gene is TRBJ1-3, the V gene TRBV5-1, with 11 bases that match TRBD1. J lost 2 bases, V lost 3 bases, and 10 bases had no gene match. CDR1 is SGHRS, CDR2 YFSETQ, per germline. The CDR3 runs 18 residues. CDR3 nucleotides: TGCGCCAGCAGCTGGGACAGGGGGAGAGTTGGTCCTGGAAACACCATATATTTT. Translated, it gives CASSWDRGRVGPGNTIYF.

This clonotype was detected many times. CDR3 nucleotide sequence: TGCGCCAGCAGCGGCGGGACTAGCGGCGGCGGTGAGCAGTTCTTC. Translation: CASSGGTSGGGEQFF. V usage is TRBV5-1 and J usage is TRBJ2-1, with TRBD2 matching 11 bases. The CDR3 is 15 amino acids. Unmatched junction bases numbered 9, after V lost 4 bases and J lost 9 bases. The germline CDR1 and CDR2 sequences are SGHRS and YFSETQ.

CDR3 in DNA: TGTGCCAGCAACTTACAGGGAGGGACCTATGGCTACACCTTC. This translates into CASNLQGGTYGYTF. The genes are TRBV12-3 or TRBV12-4 and TRBJ1-2; tentatively, D is TRBD1 (6 bases). The CDR3 is 14 residues long. V gave up 7 bases and J gave up 4 bases, with 16 bases separating them.

About this clonotype: One end of the junction varies from germline; a read error may be responsible. V and J are TRBV11-2 and TRBJ2-7; 12 bases are a match to TRBD2. This CDR3 is 15 amino acids long. Germline V gene sequence: CDR1 SGHAT, CDR2 FQNNGV. The CDR3 loop reads CASSPGLAGQYELYF. In DNA form, the CDR3 reads TGTGCCAGCAGCCCCGGACTAGCGGGACAATACGAGCTGTACTTC.

This clonotype has at least ten counts. The rearrangement joins TRBV7-2 to TRBJ2-7; the D gene could be TRBD1 or TRBD2 (6 bases each). V was cut by 6 bases and J by 0 bases, with 12 bases left in between. The germline CDR1 and CDR2 sequences are SGHTA and FQGNSA. The CDR3 totals 14 residues. CDR3 sequence reads: CASRGGPSSYEQYF. CDR3 nucleotide sequence: TGTGCCAGCAGGGGGGGCCCCAGCTCCTACGAGCAGTACTTC.

At least ten counts were recorded for this clonotype. The chain employs TRBV12-3 or TRBV12-4 and TRBJ2-4, with unresolved D. This CDR3 contains 11 residues. Deletions cut 5 bases from V and 3 bases from J, with 2 bases between. CDR3 region: CASSIKNIQYF. The CDR3 coding sequence is TGTGCCAGCAGTATCAAAAACATTCAGTACTTC.

The chain employs TRBV20-1 and TRBJ2-3, with 9 bases fitting TRBD1. V was pared by 2 bases and J by 5 bases, with 5 bases of the junction left unmatched. Germline V gives CDR1 DFQATT, CDR2 SNEGSKA (reference sequence). CDR3 size: 14 residues. The CDR3 DNA reads as TGCAGTGCTAGACAAGGACAGGGGAAAGATACGCAGTATTTT. Its translation: CSARQGQGKDTQYF.

CDR3 in DNA: TGCAGTGCTAGAGGCCGGGACGGCTATGGCTACACCTTC. Encoded protein: CSARGRDGYGYTF. V gene TRBV20-1 combines with J gene TRBJ1-2; D possibly corresponds to TRBD1 (5 bases). This CDR3 region has 13 residues. The V gene lost 1 base and the J gene lost 4 bases, with 10 bases spanning the gap. In germline, CDR1 is DFQATT, CDR2 SNEGSKA (reference sequence).

This clonotype was recorded a few times. The V and J genes are TRBV7-2 and TRBJ2-7, with 13 bases fitting TRBD2. Trimming took 3 bases from V and 11 from J; bases not matched to a gene: 13. CDR3 length equals 16 residues. Germline V CDR1 and CDR2: SGHTA, FQGNSA. DNA of the CDR3: TGTGCCAGCAGCTTGACGGCGGGACTAGCGGGACGCCCCAAGTACTTC. Protein sequence: CASSLTAGLAGRPKYF. The whole variable domain, remainder taken from reference TRBV7-2 and TRBJ2-7, is GAGVSQSPSNKVTEKGKDVELRCDPISGHTALYWYRQSLGQGLEFLIYFQGNSAPDKSGLPSDRFSAERTGGSVSTLTIQRTQQEDSAVYLCASSLTAGLAGRPKYFGPGTRLTVT.

The chain carries TRBV20-1 and TRBJ1-4, with D possibly matching TRBD1 (6 bases). The CDR3 length is 18 residues. Germline V gene lookup returns CDR1 DFQATT and CDR2 SNEGSKA (reference sequence). V was trimmed by 0 bases and J by 5 bases, leaving 22 bases between them. The CDR3 sequence: CSARDTYQGRGKNEKLFF. DNA of the CDR3: TGCAGTGCTAGAGATACGTACCAGGGGCGAGGGAAGAATGAAAAACTGTTTTTT.

About this clonotype itself: Its ends do not fully match the called genes, so a read error is possible. The chain employs TRBV4-1 and TRBJ2-7; the D is unclear. The CDR3 contains 16 residues. CDR1 MGHRA and CDR2 YSYEKL come from the germline V gene. The CDR3 region has the DNA TGCGCCAGCAGCCAGGCCGACATCCTCAGCTCCTACGAGCTGTACTTC. This sequence encodes CASSQADILSSYELYF.

This clonotype was seen at least ten times. The V gene is TRBV4-1, the J gene TRBJ2-7; D gene unclear. Germline-derived CDR1 and CDR2 are MGHRA and YSYEKL. The CDR3 extends over 15 amino acids. The V end was cut by 0 bases, the J end by 7 bases, with 16 bases between. CDR3 coding DNA: TGCGCCAGCAGCCAAGATCAGGCTAGTGTAAGGGAGCAGTACTTC. Its translation is CASSQDQASVREQYF.

As concerns this clonotype: A read error is possible here, since a much larger clone lies one base away. The chain joins TRBV11-2 to TRBJ2-1, with a weak D call TRBD2 (6 bases). CDR3 size: 19 residues. Germline V gene sequence: CDR1 SGHAT, CDR2 FQNNGV. CDR3 DNA sequence: TGTTCCAGCAGCCGTGGGGCGGGACGAGGGATTAGCTCCTACAATGAGCAGTTCTTC. It yields the protein CSSSRGAGRGISSYNEQFF.

This sequence joins TRBV7-9 and TRBJ2-1, with a possible D match to TRBD1 (6 bases). The CDR3 spans 16 residues. The V gene's germline CDR1 is SEHNR and CDR2 FQNEAQ (reference sequence). Trimming left V 4 bases short and J 9 bases short, with 22 bases between. The CDR3 DNA is TGTGCCAGCAGCTCAGAAGTGGGGGCCCTTATGGGTGAGCAGTTCTTC. Translation gives CASSSEVGALMGEQFF.

This chain links TRBV20-1 with TRBJ2-3, with 8 positions matching TRBD1. The V gene's germline CDR1 is DFQATT and CDR2 SNEGSKA (reference sequence). This CDR3 contains 13 residues. The V gene end was trimmed by 5 bases and the J gene end by 1 base; junction bases not matched to a gene: 2. CDR3 nucleotide sequence: TGCAGTGCTTTGACAGGGGGCACAGATACGCAGTATTTT. This translates into CSALTGGTDTQYF.

The chain links TRBV28 to TRBJ2-1; possible D gene TRBD2, 6 bases. Trimming stripped 3 bases from V and 7 bases from J, with 10 bases between. Germline values: CDR1 MDHEN, CDR2 SYDVKM. This CDR3 contains 13 residues. CDR3: CASSLAGRNEQFF. Here the CDR3 DNA reads TGTGCCAGCAGTTTGGCAGGGAGGAATGAGCAGTTCTTC.

This clonotype has at least ten counts. The genes are TRBV11-2 and TRBJ2-7; 10 nucleotides agree with TRBD1. This CDR3 is 16 amino acids long. V was clipped by 0 bases and J by 6 bases; unmatched bases: 8. Germline values: CDR1 SGHAT, CDR2 FQNNGV. CDR3 DNA: TGTGCCAGCAGCTTAGATCATGACAGGGGGCGCAGCGAGCAGTACTTC. Translated, it gives CASSLDHDRGRSEQYF.

There are a few counts of this clonotype. The chain recombines TRBV7-2 with TRBJ2-7, with D perhaps TRBD2 (6 bases). CDR1 is SGHTA, CDR2 FQGNSA, per germline. Deletions cut 2 bases from V and 2 bases from J, with 13 bases between. This CDR3 is 15 amino acids long. The CDR3 DNA reads as TGTGCCAGCAGCTTAACAAGCGGGCCTCCCTACGAGCAGTACTTC. Translating it yields CASSLTSGPPYEQYF.

J is TRBJ2-3 and V is TRBV20-1, with D perhaps TRBD2 (7 bases). Trimming took 6 bases from V and 1 from J, leaving 14 bases between them. Germline V CDR1 and CDR2: DFQATT, SNEGSKA (reference sequence). The CDR3 has 14 amino acids. CDR3 in DNA: TGCAGTGCGACCTGGCGGGGGCGCACAGATACGCAGTATTTT. This translates into CSATWRGRTDTQYF.